This TCR beta chain was identified during a study of RUNX1 and TCR beta rearrangement in T-cell leukemia (dated by TCRdb to about 2020). With regard to the full study: The comparison of TCR beta rearrangements and CDR3 junctions set about 13 T-ALLs carrying mono-allelic acquired RUNX1 mutations against some 11 T-ALLs that were RUNX1 wildtype. TCR beta rearrangements in human T-ALL were analyzed for comparison with findings from a Runx1 knockout mouse model. An earlier study had established the RUNX1 mutation status of the T-ALL cases. The RUNX1 wildtype T-ALLs were chosen to have at least incomplete clonal TCR beta rearrangements, which allowed D1 segments to be compared with D2 segments. Genescan analysis following EuroClonality multiplex PCR on genomic DNA was used to assess TCR rearrangements. RUNX1-mutated T-ALLs spanned more diverse maturation arrest stages, including cases arrested before TCR beta rearrangement onset. Every RUNX1 mutation in the mutated group was heterozygous, with nine to ten located in the Runt homology domain and a few in the transactivation domain. The multicentric trials consisted of GRAALL-2003 and GRAALL-2005. The RUNX1 wildtype T-ALLs were matched for an immature maturation arrest stage, which was defined as lacking cytoplasmic or surface TCR beta protein. The paper's findings and limits, for the study overall: RUNX1-mutated and wildtype T-ALLs showed similar TCR beta J1 cluster usage, with no significant difference. In clonal rearrangements, TCR beta D1 segment usage was not significantly different between RUNX1-mutated (roughly 80%) and wildtype (around 61%) T-ALLs. Clonal TCR beta rearrangements were carried by fewer RUNX1-mutated T-ALLs (approximately 60%) than has been reported for T-ALL generally (over 75%). Too few clonal rearrangements were available to evaluate TCR beta CDR3 length or D segment truncation in T-ALLs.

Library creation used PCR. The instrument was an Illumina MiSeq. Next generation amplicon sequencing was used to characterize TCR beta DJ and VDJ rearrangements. On the study's bioinformatics: The Vidjil software was applied to the amplicon sequencing data to identify clonal TCR beta rearrangements. Characteristics of TCR beta rearrangements in the RUNX1-mutated versus wildtype groups were compared using two-tailed Fisher exact tests. Using fastp at Q25 and MiXCR, TCRdb reprocessed the public reads and kept productive beta chains. Each entry merges the rows of one CDR3 protein and shows their most common DNA and genes. The V and J calls come from TCRdb's annotation, not from the publication. This sample has 650 to 950 distinct CDR3 sequences in its table, and under 30% of those were observed once. The ten largest clonotypes hold 37% of the sample. For oncotyping and quantification of minimal residual disease, T-ALL samples were taken at diagnosis from children and adults treated according to protocol.

Spanning cysteine to phenylalanine, the CDR3 consists of 12 amino acids. The only DNA kept is the CDR3, 36 bases in frame from the first base. The germline V gene yields LGHNA for CDR1 and YSLEER for CDR2. Trimming removed 3 bases from V and 9 bases from J, leaving 9 bases between the germline ends. On this clonotype itself: Its specific antigen is unknown. Base qualities are not provided; no much larger clone lies one nucleotide away.

What was sequenced was blood. This clonotype was obtained from a male donor with T-cell acute lymphoblastic leukemia. The rearrangement combines TRBV4-3 with TRBJ2-1; 5 matching bases give a weak D call of TRBD1. The CDR3 reads as follows: CASSQSDSEQFF. The DNA is as follows: TGCGCCAGCAGCCAGAGCGACAGTGAGCAGTTCTTC.